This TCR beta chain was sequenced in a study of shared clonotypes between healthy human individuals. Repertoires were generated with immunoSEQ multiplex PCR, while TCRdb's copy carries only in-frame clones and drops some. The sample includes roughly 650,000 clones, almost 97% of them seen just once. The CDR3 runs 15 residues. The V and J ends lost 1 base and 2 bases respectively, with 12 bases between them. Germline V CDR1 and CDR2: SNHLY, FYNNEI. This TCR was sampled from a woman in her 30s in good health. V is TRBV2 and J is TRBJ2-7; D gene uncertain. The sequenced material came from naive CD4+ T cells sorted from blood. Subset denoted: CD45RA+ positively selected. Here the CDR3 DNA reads TGTGCCAGCAGTGAAGGACTGGAACCCCCCTACGAGCAGTACTTC. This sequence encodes CASSEGLEPPYEQYF.